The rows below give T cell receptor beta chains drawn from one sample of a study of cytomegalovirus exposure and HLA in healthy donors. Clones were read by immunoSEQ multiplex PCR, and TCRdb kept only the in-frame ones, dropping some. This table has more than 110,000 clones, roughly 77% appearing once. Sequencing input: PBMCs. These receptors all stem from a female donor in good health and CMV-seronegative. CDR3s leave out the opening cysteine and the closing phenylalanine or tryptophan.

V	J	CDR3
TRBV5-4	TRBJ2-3	ASSTTSTDTQY
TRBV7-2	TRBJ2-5	ASSGTSGVQETQY
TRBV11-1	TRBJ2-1	ASSLGASGTYNEQF
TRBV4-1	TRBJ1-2	ASSQDQRAGYT
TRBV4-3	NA	ASSHSGGSYEQY
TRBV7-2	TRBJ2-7	ASSPTRQSSSYEQY
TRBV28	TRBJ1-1	ASSRQGANTEAF
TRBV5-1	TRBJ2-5	ASSQHSGQGIETQY
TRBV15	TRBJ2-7	ATSRAGGPTYEQY
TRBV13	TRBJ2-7	ASSPGTSGGIGEQY
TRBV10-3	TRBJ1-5	AISAGGAGNQPQH
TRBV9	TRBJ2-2	ASSVALAENTGELF
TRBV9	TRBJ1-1	ASSVAAATEAF
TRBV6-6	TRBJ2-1	ASGLVRGNEQF
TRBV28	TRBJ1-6	ASSLPRGRGSPLH
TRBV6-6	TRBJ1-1	ASSYDRFLGGEAF
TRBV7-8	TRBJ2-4	ASSDPGQRVAKNIQY
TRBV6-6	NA	ASSYSIERGDEQY
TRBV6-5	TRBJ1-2	ASSRTTNFNYGYT
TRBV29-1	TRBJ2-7	SVTSGSIYEQY
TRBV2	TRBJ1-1	ASSVTALNTEAF
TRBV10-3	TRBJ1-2	AISPGQGARNYGYT
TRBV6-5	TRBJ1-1	ASRSYRGTEAF
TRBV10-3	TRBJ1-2	AIGQGGNYGYT
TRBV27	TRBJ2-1	ASSLLGTPRQNEQF
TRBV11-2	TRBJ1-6	ASSPLGGADSPLH
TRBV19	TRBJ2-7	ASMGGTYEQY